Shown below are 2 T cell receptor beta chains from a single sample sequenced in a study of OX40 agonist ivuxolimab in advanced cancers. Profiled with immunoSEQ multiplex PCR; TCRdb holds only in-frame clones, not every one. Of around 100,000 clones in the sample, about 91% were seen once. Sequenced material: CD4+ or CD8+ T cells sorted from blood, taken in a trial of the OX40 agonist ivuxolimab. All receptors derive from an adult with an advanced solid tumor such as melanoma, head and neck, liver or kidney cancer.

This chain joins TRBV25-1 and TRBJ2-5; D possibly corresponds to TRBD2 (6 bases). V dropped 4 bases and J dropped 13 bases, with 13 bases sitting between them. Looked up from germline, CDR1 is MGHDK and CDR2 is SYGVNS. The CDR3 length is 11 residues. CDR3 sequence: CASSGGTRGYF. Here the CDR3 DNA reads TGTGCCAGCAGTGGCGGGACCCGGGGGTACTTC.

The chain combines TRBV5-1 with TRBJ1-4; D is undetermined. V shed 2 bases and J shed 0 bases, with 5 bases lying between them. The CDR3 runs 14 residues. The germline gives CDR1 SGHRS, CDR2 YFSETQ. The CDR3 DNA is TGCGCCAGCAGCTTACGTGCAACTAATGAAAAACTGTTTTTT. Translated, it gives CASSLRATNEKLFF.